A single T cell receptor (beta chain) is shown here with its context. This sample was included in a study of T cells in localized non-small cell lung cancer. Germline values: CDR1 GTSNPN, CDR2 SVGIG (reference sequence). Deletions cut 2 bases from V and 4 bases from J, with 14 bases between. The CDR3 length is 14 residues. Only in-frame clones appear in the TCRdb table, and some are missing; sequencing was by immunoSEQ multiplex PCR. The table includes 15,000 to 20,000 clones, approximately 82% detected once. V usage is TRBV30 and J usage is TRBJ1-2; D might be TRBD1 (5 bases). The sequence was obtained from a male donor older than 55 with stage III lung adenocarcinoma. The sample was peripheral blood, taken before any cancer treatment. This CDR3 reads CAWSIIGTVYGYTF. CDR3 sequence (DNA): TGTGCCTGGAGTATCATAGGGACGGTCTATGGCTACACCTTC.